The 31 T cell receptor beta chains below all came from one sample that was sequenced in a study of PD-1 blockade in classical Hodgkin lymphoma. Each patient experienced a relapse that followed autologous stem cell transplantation, and brentuximab vedotin exposure varied. Clones were sequenced by immunoSEQ multiplex PCR, and TCRdb holds only the in-frame ones, with some missing. Among under 30,000 clones listed, less than 80% were seen once. The sequencing used peripheral blood mononuclear cells (PBMCs), collected before the second cycle of nivolumab. The receptors here all came from a human donor with classical Hodgkin lymphoma.

This chain uses TRBV27 with TRBJ1-1, with TRBD1 as a possible D gene (5 bases). V dropped 5 bases and J dropped 6 bases, with 19 bases sitting between them. The CDR3 has 15 amino acids. Germline V CDR1 and CDR2: MNHEY, SMNVEV (reference sequence). The CDR3 is CASSPRDWELAEAFF. The CDR3 bases are TGTGCCAGCAGTCCTAGGGACTGGGAGCTCGCTGAAGCTTTCTTT.

V and J are TRBV30 and TRBJ2-4; tentative D call: TRBD2 (7 bases). V was clipped by 2 bases and J by 0 bases, with 14 bases between them. The CDR3 covers 16 residues. Germline values: CDR1 GTSNPN, CDR2 SVGIG (reference sequence). The DNA for the CDR3 is TGTGCCTGGAGTTGGGGGGGCGGTGGAGCCAAAAACATTCAGTACTTC. Translating it yields CAWSWGGGGAKNIQYF.

This clone was seen only a few times. This rearrangement joins TRBV29-1 to TRBJ1-1; D unclear. This CDR3 region has 12 residues. With 6 bases removed from V and 2 bases from J, the gap between germline ends came to 10 bases. Germline CDR1 and CDR2: SQVTM and ANQGSEA. CDR3 nucleotide sequence: TGCAGCGTCGCTGGGAGAAACACTGAAGCTTTCTTT. It specifies CSVAGRNTEAFF.

Only a few counts were recorded for this clone. The DNA of the CDR3 is TGTGCCAGCAGCCAAGACGGACAGGACTACGAGCAGTACTTC. Protein sequence: CASSQDGQDYEQYF. The V and J genes are TRBV7-2 and TRBJ2-7; 7 bases map to TRBD1. CDR1 SGHTA and CDR2 FQGNSA come from the germline V gene. After removal of 5 bases from V and 3 bases from J, the junction contained 7 bases not matched to a gene. The CDR3 is made up of 14 amino acids.

This clone occurred a few times. The chain links TRBV5-6 to TRBJ2-7; TRBD1 agrees at 8 bases. With V trimmed by 0 bases and J by 1 base, 0 bases remained unmatched. Germline V CDR1 and CDR2: SGHDT, YYEEEE. This CDR3 has 14 amino acids. For the CDR3, the DNA is TGTGCCAGCAGCTTGGGGGACAGGTCCTACGAGCAGTACTTC. It encodes CASSLGDRSYEQYF.

This clone was seen a few times. The chain employs TRBV5-3 and TRBJ2-7; either TRBD1 or TRBD2 may supply D (7 bases each). TRBV5-3 is designated an ORF whose function remains uncertain. The V gene lost 1 base and the J gene lost 0 bases, with 20 bases spanning the gap. This CDR3 spans 18 amino acids. CDR3 nucleotide sequence: TGTGCCAGAAGCTTGCGGGACAGACCTAGCGGATTCTCCTACGAGCAGTACTTC. Its protein is CARSLRDRPSGFSYEQYF.

This chain joins TRBV19 and TRBJ1-2, with D unclear. V was clipped by 4 bases and J by 4 bases, with 13 bases between them. In germline, CDR1 is LNHDA, CDR2 SQIVND (reference sequence). The CDR3 spans 14 residues. CDR3 in DNA: TGTGCCAGTAGTAATCCGCCAGGAGCCTATGGCTACACCTTC. It encodes CASSNPPGAYGYTF.

The genes are TRBV4-3 and TRBJ1-2; D gene unclear. V lost 1 base and J lost 6, with 12 bases in between. Germline assignment: CDR1 LGHNA and CDR2 YSLEER. The CDR3 runs 14 residues. The DNA for the CDR3 is TGCGCCAGCAGCCAAGTTAAGGGTAGTCATGGCTACACCTTC. This gives the protein CASSQVKGSHGYTF.

The J gene is TRBJ2-1, the V gene TRBV19; 8 bases agree with TRBD2. Germline V CDR1 and CDR2: LNHDA, SQIVND (reference sequence). CDR3 length equals 16 residues. The ends lost 5 bases at V and 2 bases at J; junction bases unmatched: 8. CDR3 region: CASSDVAGLAYNEQFF. The DNA for the CDR3 is TGTGCCAGTAGTGATGTCGCGGGACTAGCCTACAATGAGCAGTTCTTC.

CDR3 loop: CASSPERGSYNEQFF. In nucleotides, the CDR3 is TGTGCCAGCAGCCCCGAGCGGGGGAGCTACAATGAGCAGTTCTTC. The gene calls are TRBV4-2 and TRBJ2-1; the match to TRBD2 covers 8 bases. CDR1 is LGHNA and CDR2 is YNFKEQ in the germline V gene. V dropped 4 bases and J dropped 3; count of bases not matched to a gene: 5. This CDR3 has 15 residues.

This clone is judged medium-sized. The chain recombines TRBV4-1 with TRBJ1-2; possible D gene TRBD1, 5 bases. Germline lookup yields CDR1 MGHRA and CDR2 YSYEKL. The CDR3 has 13 amino acids. The V end lost 1 base, the J end lost 8 bases, and 11 bases lay between the germline ends. In nucleotides, the CDR3 is TGCGCCAGCAGCCAAGTTGGGGCTTCCGGCTACACCTTC. Its translation is CASSQVGASGYTF.

This clone was observed a handful of times. This chain joins TRBV7-6 and TRBJ1-3; D might be TRBD1 (6 bases). Germline assignment: CDR1 SGHVS and CDR2 FNYEAQ. The CDR3 is 17 residues long. V was shortened by 4 bases and J by 2 bases, with 18 bases between the two germline ends. The CDR3 is CASSSDPHRDAGNTIYF. As DNA, the CDR3 is TGTGCCAGCAGCTCGGACCCGCACAGGGATGCTGGAAACACCATATATTTT.

This clone was detected only a few times. This rearrangement joins TRBV2 to TRBJ2-1; 10 nucleotides line up with TRBD1. J gave up 6 bases and V 4 bases, and 0 bases lay outside the gene matches. CDR3 length: 13 residues. CDR1 is SNHLY and CDR2 is FYNNEI in the germline V gene. The CDR3 region is CASSGDRGNEQFF. The CDR3 region has the DNA TGTGCCAGCAGTGGGGACAGGGGCAATGAGCAGTTCTTC.

This sequence joins TRBV7-2 and TRBJ2-5; 10 bases match TRBD2. J was trimmed by 0 bases and V by 1 base; bases with no gene match: 8. CDR1 SGHTA and CDR2 FQGNSA come from the germline V gene. This CDR3 is built from 18 residues. CDR3 DNA: TGTGCCAGCAGCTTAGATCCCAGCGGGGGGGGGTACCAAGAGACCCAGTACTTC. As protein: CASSLDPSGGGYQETQYF. The whole variable domain, filled in from reference TRBV7-2 and TRBJ2-5, reads GAGVSQSPSNKVTEKGKDVELRCDPISGHTALYWYRQSLGQGLEFLIYFQGNSAPDKSGLPSDRFSAERTGGSVSTLTIQRTQQEDSAVYLCASSLDPSGGGYQETQYFGPGTRLLVL.

This clone was counted only a few times. The V call is TRBV5-4, the J call TRBJ1-6, with TRBD1 matching over 8 bases. CDR1 and CDR2 from the germline V gene are SGHNT and YYREEE (reference sequence). The CDR3 is made up of 14 amino acids. The trim removed 2 bases at V and 8 bases at J, leaving 3 bases unmatched. CDR3 coding DNA: TGTGCCAGCAGCTTCGGACAGGGTCATTCACCCCTCCACTTT. Its protein product is CASSFGQGHSPLHF.

The chain uses TRBV4-1 and TRBJ1-1, with D uncertain. V lost 2 bases and J 11 bases, leaving 12 bases between the germline ends. The CDR3 is 12 residues long. Germline V gives CDR1 MGHRA, CDR2 YSYEKL. Here the CDR3 reads CASSQPLGEAFF. CDR3 sequence (DNA): TGCGCCAGCAGCCAACCACTAGGCGAGGCTTTCTTT.

This clone was observed a handful of times. The rearrangement uses TRBV14 and TRBJ1-5; TRBD1 is a possible D gene (5 bases). The CDR3 totals 15 residues. Germline V lookup: CDR1 SGHDN, CDR2 FVKESK. V shed 4 bases and J shed 1 base, with 11 bases lying between them. The CDR3 loop is CASSRGEASNQPQHF. Written as DNA, the CDR3 is TGTGCCAGCAGCCGGGGGGAAGCGAGCAATCAGCCCCAGCATTTT.

V and J are TRBV5-4 and TRBJ1-1; 10 bases line up with TRBD1. V dropped 4 bases and J dropped 6; count of bases not matched to a gene: 9. Germline loops: CDR1 SGHNT, CDR2 YYREEE (reference sequence). This CDR3 has 15 amino acids. The CDR3, as DNA: TGTGCCAGCAGCCAAGAGACAGGGGGCTTGGCTGAAGCTTTCTTT. Translation: CASSQETGGLAEAFF.

This clone turned up a few times. The chain is built from TRBV9 and TRBJ2-1; possibly TRBD2 for D (5 bases). This CDR3 comprises 14 residues. Germline CDR1 SGDLS, CDR2 YYNGEE. Trimming took off 3 bases at V and 10 bases at J, with 17 bases between the two ends. The CDR3 DNA follows: TGTGCCAGCAGCGCGGGATCCCTACTTGGGGAGCAGTTCTTC. This codes for CASSAGSLLGEQFF.

The gene calls are TRBV4-2 and TRBJ2-1, with TRBD1 matching over 7 bases. Germline V gene data show CDR1 as LGHNA and CDR2 as YNFKEQ. The CDR3 is 14 residues long. The V gene end was trimmed by 1 base and the J gene end by 10 bases; junction bases not matched to a gene: 7. The CDR3 protein is CASSQVVDRDEQFF. CDR3 nucleotide sequence: TGTGCCAGCAGCCAAGTGGTCGACAGGGACGAGCAGTTCTTC.

This clone was seen a few times. The chain combines TRBV6-5 with TRBJ2-1; TRBD2 aligns across 7 bases. This CDR3 is 14 amino acids long. Germline CDR1 reads MNHEY; CDR2 reads SVGAGI. V was pared by 10 bases and J by 8 bases, with 14 bases of the junction left unmatched. CDR3 residues: CATTRGVLLDEQFF. CDR3 bases: TGTGCCACTACCCGGGGGGTCCTTCTCGATGAGCAGTTCTTC.

This clone has only a few counts. Here the CDR3 DNA reads TGCGCCAGCAGCCAAGGGGGTACTTACATTCAGTACTTC. It yields the protein CASSQGGTYIQYF. V and J are TRBV4-1 and TRBJ2-4; no firm D call. The CDR3 contains 13 residues. Germline V gene lookup returns CDR1 MGHRA and CDR2 YSYEKL. The V end was cut by 1 base, the J end by 8 bases, with 9 bases between.

The chain carries TRBV4-3 and TRBJ2-1; D unresolved. Germline V gene lookup returns CDR1 LGHNA and CDR2 YSLEER. This CDR3 contains 13 residues. V lost 1 base, J lost 3 bases, and 4 bases lay in between. In nucleotides, the CDR3 is TGCGCCAGCAGCCAAGGTTTCTACAATGAGCAGTTCTTC. Amino acids: CASSQGFYNEQFF.

This chain joins TRBV19 and TRBJ2-1; tentatively, D is TRBD1 or TRBD2 (6 bases each). The V end lost 7 bases, the J end lost 6 bases, and 13 bases lay between the germline ends. There are 13 residues in the CDR3. From germline, CDR1 is LNHDA and CDR2 SQIVND (reference sequence). DNA for the CDR3: TGTGCCAGTATGGTCCCGGGGGCCAATGAGCAGTTCTTC. Its translation is CASMVPGANEQFF. The full variable domain, its missing parts supplied by reference TRBV19 and TRBJ2-1, is DGGITQSPKYLFRKEGQNVTLSCEQNLNHDAMYWYRQDPGQGLRLIYYSQIVNDFQKGDIAEGYSVSREKKESFPLTVTSAQKNPTAFYLCASMVPGANEQFFGPGTRLTVL.

This chain joins TRBV2 and TRBJ2-5; D may be TRBD2 (5 bases). CDR1 SNHLY and CDR2 FYNNEI come from the germline V gene. Trimming removed 6 bases from V and 4 bases from J, with 18 bases in between. The CDR3 loop spans 15 amino acids. The CDR3 sequence is CASSAQLGGRETQYF. DNA for the CDR3: TGTGCCAGCAGCGCGCAGTTGGGCGGGCGAGAGACCCAGTACTTC.

J is TRBJ2-2 and V is TRBV5-1, with a weak D call TRBD1 (5 bases). The CDR3 sequence is 14 residues long. CDR1 is SGHRS and CDR2 is YFSETQ in the germline V gene. The ends were cut back, 0 bases at V and 5 bases at J, with 8 bases in the middle. The DNA for the CDR3 is TGCGCCAGCAGCTTGGGGGGCGCGACCGGGGAGCTGTTTTTT. Residues: CASSLGGATGELFF.

V usage is TRBV19 and J usage is TRBJ2-6; D unclear. CDR1 LNHDA and CDR2 SQIVND come from the germline V gene (reference sequence). The CDR3 extends over 15 amino acids. Trimming pared 0 bases from V and 0 bases from J, leaving 3 bases between. The CDR3 nucleotides are TGTGCCAGTAGTATAGACGGCTCTGGGGCCAACGTCCTGACTTTC. It yields the protein CASSIDGSGANVLTF.

The chain joins TRBV2 to TRBJ1-2, with 10 bases fitting TRBD1. This CDR3 spans 14 amino acids. Germline CDR1 reads SNHLY; CDR2 reads FYNNEI. The junction had 4 bases not matched to a gene; V was cut back by 1 base and J by 8 bases. CDR3 nucleotide sequence: TGTGCCAGCAGTGAAGGGGACAGGGGATGGGGCTACACCTTC. Translating gives CASSEGDRGWGYTF.

V and J are TRBV5-4 and TRBJ1-2, with 8 bases lining up with TRBD1. CDR1 and CDR2 from the germline V gene are SGHNT and YYREEE (reference sequence). The V segment lost 4 bases and the J segment 6 bases; nucleotides outside the gene matches: 14. This CDR3 has 16 residues. CDR3 DNA: TGTGCCAGCAGCCTCGCCTTCAACGACAGGGGTCATGGCTACACCTTC. Protein product: CASSLAFNDRGHGYTF.

The V and J genes are TRBV27 and TRBJ2-1; no reliable D call. This CDR3 is 15 amino acids long. The V and J ends lost 4 bases and 5 bases respectively, with 15 bases between them. Germline assignment: CDR1 MNHEY and CDR2 SMNVEV (reference sequence). The CDR3 nucleotides are TGTGCCAGCAGTTCCAGTGTCCCCCTCAACAATGAGCAGTTCTTC. Protein: CASSSSVPLNNEQFF.

The V call is TRBV19, the J call TRBJ2-1; TRBD2 is a possible D gene (5 bases). V gave up 4 bases and J gave up 7 bases, with 17 bases separating them. The CDR3 sequence is 15 residues long. Germline-derived CDR1 and CDR2 are LNHDA and SQIVND (reference sequence). The CDR3 coding sequence is TGTGCCAGTAGTAAAGACGGGATATTAGGGAATGAGCAGTTCTTC. This sequence encodes CASSKDGILGNEQFF.